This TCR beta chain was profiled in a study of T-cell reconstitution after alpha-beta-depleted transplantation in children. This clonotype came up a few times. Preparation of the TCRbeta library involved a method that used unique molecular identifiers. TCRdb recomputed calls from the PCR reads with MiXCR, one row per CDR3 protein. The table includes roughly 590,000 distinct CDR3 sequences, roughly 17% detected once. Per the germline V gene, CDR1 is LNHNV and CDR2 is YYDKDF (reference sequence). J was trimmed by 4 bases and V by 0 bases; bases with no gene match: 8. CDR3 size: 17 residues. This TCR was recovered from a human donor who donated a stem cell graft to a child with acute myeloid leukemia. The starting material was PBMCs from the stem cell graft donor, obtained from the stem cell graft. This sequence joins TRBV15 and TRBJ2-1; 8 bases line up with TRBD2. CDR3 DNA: TGTGCCACCAGCAGAGATCTAGGCGGGGGGACTTACAATGAGCAGTTCTTC. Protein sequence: CATSRDLGGGTYNEQFF.